The source of this T cell receptor beta chain is a study of blood T cell repertoires in COVID-19. Whole-study context: The analysed material was cDNA or gDNA that came from T cells, B-cell-depleted T cells, or PBMCs.

This clone was recorded only once. V lost 2 bases and J lost 7; bases outside the gene matches: 6. This CDR3 spans 15 amino acids. Germline V gene lookup returns CDR1 MNHEY and CDR2 SMNVEV (reference sequence). Here immunoSEQ multiplex PCR was the method, and the copy in TCRdb shows in-frame clones only, minus some. Of 100,000 or so clones in the sample, almost 80% are singletons; the top ten hold roughly a third. The sequenced sample was peripheral blood. The TCR was taken from a man in his sixties or seventies with active or convalescent COVID-19. J is TRBJ2-1 and V is TRBV27; 9 bases are a match to TRBD1. The CDR3 DNA reads TGTGCCAGCAGTTTAAGAGGACAGGGGATGAATGAGCAGTTCTTC. Protein product: CASSLRGQGMNEQFF.